The next 20 T cell receptor beta chains were all read from a single sample in a study of somatic mutations in cytotoxic T cells in rheumatoid arthritis (dated by TCRdb to 2015 to 2018). The method behind the library was the immunoSEQ multiplex PCR assay. As stored in TCRdb, this immuneACCESS dataset retains in-frame rearrangements with V and J assigned. A fraction of the clones does not appear; measured against another copy, unresolved V genes explain less than half of the discrepancy, and the remainder lacks a known reason. The sample has some 18,000 clones on record, 80% of them singletons. The biggest ten clones account for 28% of the sample. The specimen sequenced was CD8+ T cells sorted from blood. These receptors were taken from an adult with rheumatoid arthritis.

This rearrangement joins TRBV27 to TRBJ1-1; D is possibly TRBD1 (6 bases). The CDR3 loop spans 16 amino acids. The V and J ends lost 5 bases and 0 bases respectively, with 16 bases between them. Germline V gene lookup returns CDR1 MNHEY and CDR2 SMNVEV (reference sequence). The CDR3 DNA reads as TGTGCCAGCAGTCCTTATGGGGGGCGAGTGAACACTGAAGCTTTCTTT. Protein: CASSPYGGRVNTEAFF.

V usage is TRBV25-1 and J usage is TRBJ2-7; perhaps TRBD1 as D (6 bases). Between the trimmed V and J ends, which lost 4 bases and 1 base, there was a span of 11 bases. This CDR3 spans 14 amino acids. Germline CDR1 MGHDK, CDR2 SYGVNS. This CDR3 is CASSVTGKSYEQYF. CDR3 DNA sequence: TGTGCCAGCAGTGTTACAGGGAAGTCCTACGAGCAGTACTTC.

V is TRBV6-6 and J is TRBJ2-2; 10 bases are a match to TRBD2. CDR1 is MNHNY and CDR2 is SVGAGI in the germline V gene (reference sequence). This CDR3 spans 15 amino acids. V gave up 6 bases and J gave up 1 base; unmatched junction bases: 2. The DNA of the CDR3 is TGTGCCAGCAGATGGACTAGCGGGAACACCGGGGAGCTGTTTTTT. Protein: CASRWTSGNTGELFF.

The chain joins TRBV27 to TRBJ1-1; no firm D call. This CDR3 contains 11 residues. With 8 bases removed from V and 7 bases from J, the gap between germline ends came to 11 bases. The V gene's germline CDR1 is MNHEY and CDR2 SMNVEV (reference sequence). CDR3 protein: CASLGGLEAFF. The CDR3 DNA is TGTGCCAGCCTGGGCGGCCTTGAAGCTTTCTTT.

This chain uses TRBV14 with TRBJ1-2; D gene unclear. Trimming cost V 0 bases and J 4 bases, with 15 bases left between them. There are 16 residues in the CDR3. From germline, CDR1 is SGHDN and CDR2 FVKESK. For the CDR3, the DNA is TGTGCCAGCAGCCAAGATCCAGTCGGACTTCTCTATGGCTACACCTTC. This encodes CASSQDPVGLLYGYTF. Together with reference TRBV14 and TRBJ1-2, the CDR3 gives the full variable domain: EAGVTQFPSHSVIEKGQTVTLRCDPISGHDNLYWYRRVMGKEIKFLLHFVKESKQDESGMPNNRFLAERTGGTYSTLKVQPAELEDSGVYFCASSQDPVGLLYGYTFGSGTRLTVV.

The chain combines TRBV5-6 with TRBJ2-3; TRBD2 agrees at 9 bases. V shed 0 bases, J shed 2 bases, and the junction held 4 bases outside the gene matches. CDR3 length equals 16 residues. Germline CDR1 and CDR2: SGHDT and YYEEEE. Here the CDR3 reads CASSLDRLADTDTQYF. In nucleotides, the CDR3 is TGTGCCAGCAGCTTGGATCGACTAGCGGACACAGATACGCAGTATTTT.

This chain uses TRBV19 with TRBJ2-1; 11 bases are shared with TRBD2. The germline gives CDR1 LNHDA, CDR2 SQIVND (reference sequence). J lost 4 bases, V lost 6 bases, and 5 bases had no gene match. The CDR3 extends over 15 amino acids. The CDR3 DNA follows: TGTGCCAGTAGGGAGCGACTAGCGGGGTACAATGAGCAGTTCTTC. Protein product: CASRERLAGYNEQFF.

This clone was observed a single time. The chain is built from TRBV28 and TRBJ2-7; TRBD2 might be the D (6 bases). The germline V gene has CDR1 MDHEN and CDR2 SYDVKM. The V gene lost 10 bases and the J gene lost 3 bases, with 13 bases spanning the gap. The CDR3 has 12 residues. CDR3 bases: TGTGCCATAAAGAACGGGGGCTACGAGCAGTACTTC. Its translation is CAIKNGGYEQYF.

This chain links TRBV27 with TRBJ2-5; 12 bases match TRBD2. CDR1 and CDR2 (germline): MNHEY, SMNVEV (reference sequence). The CDR3 is 14 residues long. Trimming took 6 bases from V and 5 from J; bases not matched to a gene: 4. The CDR3 loop is CASSPLAGGETQYF. CDR3 bases: TGTGCCAGCAGCCCTCTAGCGGGGGGGGAGACCCAGTACTTC.

This clone has just a few counts. V is TRBV5-6 and J is TRBJ1-2; a weak D match, TRBD1 (6 bases). V lost 2 bases and J lost 8, with 10 bases in between. Germline CDR1 SGHDT, CDR2 YYEEEE. The CDR3 length is 12 residues. CDR3 nucleotide sequence: TGTGCCAGCAGCTTTCTGACAGGAGGCTACACCTTC. This gives the protein CASSFLTGGYTF.

V gene TRBV28 combines with J gene TRBJ2-7; D not certain. From germline, CDR1 is MDHEN and CDR2 SYDVKM. V lost 5 bases, J lost 4 bases, and 6 bases lay in between. The CDR3 contains 11 residues. This chain's CDR3 is CASSPEYEQYF. CDR3 in DNA: TGTGCCAGCAGTCCTGAATACGAGCAGTACTTC.

The chain uses TRBV5-6 and TRBJ1-4, with TRBD1 identical over 7 bases. V dropped 1 base and J dropped 13; count of bases not matched to a gene: 10. CDR3 length equals 14 residues. Germline V gene sequence: CDR1 SGHDT, CDR2 YYEEEE. CDR3 DNA sequence: TGTGCCAGCAGCTTGTTGATTCAGGGGGATGGACTGTTTTTT. Its translation: CASSLLIQGDGLFF.

This chain joins TRBV5-6 and TRBJ1-6, with D uncertain. Germline V gene lookup returns CDR1 SGHDT and CDR2 YYEEEE. The V and J ends lost 0 bases and 8 bases respectively, with 18 bases between them. The CDR3 is made up of 17 amino acids. The CDR3 DNA reads as TGTGCCAGCAGCTTGGCCTTTTTGGCAAATACTCATTCACCCCTCCACTTT. It translates to CASSLAFLANTHSPLHF.

The DNA for the CDR3 is TGTGCCAGCAGAGACGCAGGGGGTACCGGGGAGCTGTTTTTT. Its protein product is CASRDAGGTGELFF. The chain carries TRBV7-9 and TRBJ2-2; 7 positions match TRBD1. Trimming removed 6 bases from V and 5 bases from J; junction bases left unmatched: 6. Germline loops: CDR1 SEHNR, CDR2 FQNEAQ (reference sequence). CDR3 length equals 14 residues. Combining the CDR3 with reference TRBV7-9 and TRBJ2-2 gives the whole variable domain DTGVSQNPRHKITKRGQNVTFRCDPISEHNRLYWYRQTLGQGPEFLTYFQNEAQLEKSRLLSDRFSAERPKGSFSTLEIQRTEQGDSAMYLCASRDAGGTGELFFGEGSRLTVL.

This chain joins TRBV16 and TRBJ1-4; the D gene is possibly TRBD1 (6 bases). The CDR3 spans 15 residues. Germline loops: CDR1 KGHSY, CDR2 FQNENV. Trimming removed 5 bases from V and 7 bases from J, with 17 bases in between. As DNA, the CDR3 is TGTGCCAGCAGCGCACAGGGCATTTCTGGTGAAAAACTGTTTTTT. It specifies CASSAQGISGEKLFF. Filled out from reference TRBV16 and TRBJ1-4, the complete variable domain reads GEEVAQTPKHLVRGEGQKAKLYCAPIKGHSYVFWYQQVLKNEFKFLISFQNENVFDETGMPKERFSAKCLPNSPCSLEIQATKLEDSAVYFCASSAQGISGEKLFFGSGTQLSVL.

This clone was observed a few times. The gene calls are TRBV7-9 and TRBJ2-1, with 7 bases aligning to TRBD1. Germline V CDR1 and CDR2: SEHNR, FQNEAQ (reference sequence). The J segment lost 4 bases and the V segment lost 0 bases, leaving 6 bases of the junction unmatched. This CDR3 has 16 residues. Written as DNA, the CDR3 is TGTGCCAGCAGCTTAGCTTTTGGGACAGATTACAATGAGCAGTTCTTC. It specifies CASSLAFGTDYNEQFF.

The chain joins TRBV14 to TRBJ1-3; D is ambiguous. This CDR3 region has 15 residues. Deletions cut 6 bases from V and 0 bases from J, with 12 bases between. From germline, CDR1 is SGHDN and CDR2 FVKESK. The CDR3 is CASRFGLSSGNTIYF. The CDR3 DNA reads TGTGCCAGCAGGTTCGGGTTGTCCTCTGGAAACACCATATATTTT.

The rearrangement joins TRBV25-1 to TRBJ2-1; 8 bases match TRBD2. V lost 4 bases and J lost 6; bases outside the gene matches: 11. The CDR3 is 16 amino acids. Germline V gives CDR1 MGHDK, CDR2 SYGVNS. DNA for the CDR3: TGTGCCAGCAGTGCCTCCGGGACTAGTACCTTCAATGAGCAGTTCTTC. As protein: CASSASGTSTFNEQFF.

The chain couples TRBV11-2 to TRBJ1-4; D is unresolved. The germline gives CDR1 SGHAT, CDR2 FQNNGV. CDR3 length equals 12 residues. Deletions cut 2 bases from V and 8 bases from J, with 6 bases between. The CDR3: CASSLLGEKLFF. CDR3 sequence (DNA): TGTGCCAGCAGCTTATTAGGGGAAAAACTGTTTTTT.

The chain joins TRBV28 to TRBJ1-5, with 7 bases that match TRBD1. Germline V gene lookup returns CDR1 MDHEN and CDR2 SYDVKM. The trim removed 6 bases at V and 4 bases at J, leaving 12 bases unmatched. The CDR3 loop spans 16 amino acids. CDR3 nucleotides: TGTGCCAGCAGACCACAGGGGCCGCCGGGAAATCAGCCCCAGCATTTT. Its translation: CASRPQGPPGNQPQHF.